This T cell receptor (beta chain) was documented in a study of blood T cell repertoires in COVID-19. V lost 3 bases, J lost 1 base, and 15 bases lay in between. The germline V gene encodes CDR1 MNHEY and CDR2 SMNVEV (reference sequence). The CDR3 length is 16 residues. Clones were sequenced by immunoSEQ multiplex PCR, and TCRdb holds only the in-frame ones, with some missing. The sample has about 190,000 clones; about 81% are singletons. The V gene is TRBV27, the J gene TRBJ1-1; TRBD1 is a possible D gene (6 bases). The clonotype originates from a woman aged 25 to 39 who had recovered from COVID-19. The sample taken for sequencing was PBMCs or T cells enriched from blood (not recorded which). CDR3: CASSFQGLGQNTEAFF. In DNA, the CDR3 is TGTGCCAGCAGTTTCCAGGGATTGGGACAGAACACTGAAGCTTTCTTT.